Below are 27 T cell receptor beta chains sequenced from a single sample in a study of early T cells in non-severe SARS-CoV-2 infection. TCRdb called the 5' RACE reads again in MiXCR, with one record for every CDR3 protein. The sample has about 79,000 distinct CDR3 sequences; less than 15% are singletons. What was sequenced was whole blood. The receptors were sampled from an adult who was a healthcare worker with PCR-confirmed SARS-CoV-2 infection or an uninfected control (not recorded which).

This clonotype was seen a handful of times. V is TRBV4-1 and J is TRBJ1-1; TRBD1 agrees at 9 bases. This CDR3 is 18 amino acids long. Trimming took 4 bases from V and 1 from J; bases not matched to a gene: 13. CDR1 and CDR2 (germline): MGHRA, YSYEKL. In DNA form, the CDR3 reads TGCGCCAGCAGCCGCGGGACAGGGAGTCTTTTGGCGAACACTGAAGCTTTCTTT. Translation: CASSRGTGSLLANTEAFF.

The chain joins TRBV19 to TRBJ1-5; D unresolved. Germline CDR1 reads LNHDA; CDR2 reads SQIVND (reference sequence). The CDR3 runs to 13 residues. The ends were cut back, 3 bases at V and 5 bases at J, with 8 bases in the middle. The CDR3 is CASSIGPYQPQHF. CDR3 nucleotides: TGTGCCAGTAGTATTGGGCCTTATCAGCCCCAGCATTTT. The entire variable domain, with the rest obtained from reference TRBV19 and TRBJ1-5, is as follows: DGGITQSPKYLFRKEGQNVTLSCEQNLNHDAMYWYRQDPGQGLRLIYYSQIVNDFQKGDIAEGYSVSREKKESFPLTVTSAQKNPTAFYLCASSIGPYQPQHFGDGTRLSIL.

This chain connects TRBV28 to TRBJ1-5, with D unclear. This CDR3 has 12 residues. CDR1 MDHEN and CDR2 SYDVKM come from the germline V gene. V was trimmed by 4 bases and J by 10 bases, leaving 11 bases between them. The CDR3, as DNA: TGTGCCAGCAGTTCCTCCTTAGGACCCCAGCATTTT. Amino acids: CASSSSLGPQHF.

The rearrangement uses TRBV7-9 and TRBJ1-1, with 7 bases aligning to TRBD1. This CDR3 is 15 amino acids long. J lost 1 base, V lost 5 bases, and 7 bases had no gene match. Germline V CDR1 and CDR2: SEHNR, FQNEAQ (reference sequence). The CDR3 here is CASSARQGPNTEAFF. The DNA of the CDR3 is TGTGCCAGCAGCGCCCGACAGGGACCGAACACTGAAGCTTTCTTT.

This clonotype has just a few counts. The V call is TRBV2, the J call TRBJ2-3; a possible D gene is TRBD1 (7 bases). Germline V lookup: CDR1 SNHLY, CDR2 FYNNEI. The CDR3 loop spans 14 amino acids. V was pared by 8 bases and J by 2 bases, with 14 bases between. This CDR3 reads CASLRGVHTDTQYF. CDR3 nucleotide sequence: TGTGCCAGCCTCAGGGGGGTACACACAGATACGCAGTATTTT.

This clonotype occurred a few times. The chain has TRBV11-2 and TRBJ2-1; TRBD2 is a possible D gene (5 bases). The germline V gene encodes CDR1 SGHAT and CDR2 FQNNGV. Deletions cut 1 base from V and 3 bases from J, with 10 bases between. The CDR3 is 15 residues long. CDR3 residues: CASSLGRGNYNEQFF. Written as DNA, the CDR3 is TGTGCCAGCAGCTTAGGTCGAGGGAACTACAATGAGCAGTTCTTC.

The chain carries TRBV3-1 and TRBJ1-1, with a tentative D call TRBD1 (5 bases). Germline V gives CDR1 LGHDT, CDR2 YNNKEL (reference sequence). Trimming removed 6 bases at V and 5 bases at J, with 13 bases between. The length of the CDR3 is 13 residues. Here the CDR3 DNA reads TGTGCCAGCAGTCAGGGAGGCCAAACTGAAGCTTTCTTT. Its translation: CASSQGGQTEAFF.

This clonotype appeared a few times. This rearrangement joins TRBV5-4 to TRBJ2-3; D gene ambiguous. The V gene lost 0 bases and the J gene lost 2 bases, with 10 bases spanning the gap. CDR1 and CDR2 (germline): SGHNT, YYREEE (reference sequence). The CDR3 is made up of 15 amino acids. This chain's CDR3 is CASSLGAGPTDTQYF. In DNA form, the CDR3 reads TGTGCCAGCAGCTTGGGGGCCGGGCCCACAGATACGCAGTATTTT.

The chain joins TRBV28 to TRBJ1-5, with 10 bases lining up with TRBD1. The V segment lost 4 bases and the J segment 8 bases; nucleotides outside the gene matches: 11. The CDR3 totals 16 residues. Germline V gene data show CDR1 as MDHEN and CDR2 as SYDVKM. The CDR3 is CASSWSGTGAKEPQHF. For the CDR3, the DNA is TGTGCCAGCAGTTGGTCAGGGACAGGGGCTAAGGAGCCCCAGCATTTT.

The V and J genes are TRBV11-2 and TRBJ2-1, with TRBD2 as a possible D gene (6 bases). V lost 5 bases and J lost 5, with 28 bases in between. CDR3 length: 19 residues. Germline V lookup: CDR1 SGHAT, CDR2 FQNNGV. CDR3 DNA: TGTGCCAGCAGCCTACAATGGGGAAATTGGGACTCACCTAACAATGAGCAGTTCTTC. Amino acid sequence: CASSLQWGNWDSPNNEQFF.

This clonotype showed up many times. The chain joins TRBV5-4 to TRBJ2-5, with 11 bases matching TRBD1. The V gene end was trimmed by 4 bases and the J gene end by 5 bases; junction bases not matched to a gene: 4. This CDR3 comprises 14 residues. The germline V gene has CDR1 SGHNT and CDR2 YYREEE (reference sequence). The CDR3 region is CASSRTGGVETQYF. CDR3 nucleotides: TGTGCCAGCAGCCGGACAGGGGGCGTCGAGACCCAGTACTTC.

At least ten counts were recorded for this clonotype. V is TRBV7-6 and J is TRBJ2-2; no definite D call. CDR3 size: 14 residues. Trimming took 0 bases from V and 8 from J, leaving 10 bases between them. The V gene's germline CDR1 is SGHVS and CDR2 FNYEAQ. CDR3 bases: TGTGCCAGCAGCTTAGCGTACAGCCTAGGGGAGCTGTTTTTT. Its translation: CASSLAYSLGELFF.

J is TRBJ2-7 and V is TRBV28, with TRBD2 matching 7 bases. There are 14 residues in the CDR3. Germline V gives CDR1 MDHEN, CDR2 SYDVKM. The V and J ends lost 3 bases and 3 bases, in that order; junction bases with no gene match: 5. This CDR3 is CASSLYGGYYEQYF. CDR3 in DNA: TGTGCCAGCAGTTTGTACGGGGGGTACTACGAGCAGTACTTC.

CDR3 protein: CASSLEGWNTGELFF. As DNA, the CDR3 is TGCGCCAGCAGCTTGGAAGGGTGGAACACCGGGGAGCTGTTTTTT. The chain employs TRBV5-1 and TRBJ2-2; D call uncertain. Germline loops: CDR1 SGHRS, CDR2 YFSETQ. This CDR3 region has 15 residues. V was clipped by 0 bases and J by 1 base, with 7 bases between them.

This chain uses TRBV7-9 with TRBJ2-7, with D perhaps matching TRBD1 (5 bases). CDR3 length: 14 amino acids. Trimming cost V 1 base and J 2 bases, with 9 bases left between them. Per germline, CDR1 SEHNR and CDR2 FQNEAQ (reference sequence). The CDR3 region has the DNA TGTGCCAGCAGCTTAGACAGGTATCCCTACGAGCAGTACTTC. This sequence encodes CASSLDRYPYEQYF.

This clonotype was picked up many times. This chain links TRBV6-6 with TRBJ2-7; 8 bases fit TRBD1. Trimming removed 5 bases from V and 4 bases from J; junction bases left unmatched: 7. Germline CDR1 MNHNY, CDR2 SVGAGI (reference sequence). The CDR3 is 14 residues long. Here the CDR3 DNA reads TGTGCCAGCAGTCGGACAGGGATACAGTACGAGCAGTACTTC. Protein product: CASSRTGIQYEQYF.

The sample holds many counts of this clonotype. The chain links TRBV12-3 or TRBV12-4 to TRBJ2-7; 11 bases map to TRBD1. This CDR3 comprises 15 residues. The V gene end was trimmed by 6 bases and the J gene end by 5 bases; junction bases not matched to a gene: 9. In DNA, the CDR3 is TGTGCCAGCAGCCAGATGGGGACAGGGGGTGACGAGCAGTACTTC. Translation: CASSQMGTGGDEQYF.

This clonotype showed up many times. The gene calls are TRBV7-2 and TRBJ1-5; perhaps TRBD1 as D (6 bases). The CDR3 consists of 15 residues. In germline, CDR1 is SGHTA, CDR2 FQGNSA. Trimming shortened V by 5 bases and J by 4 bases, and 15 bases separated the two germline ends. The CDR3 DNA sequence: TGTGCCAGCAGCCCCCAGGGAGGGGGGAATCAGCCCCAGCATTTT. Translation gives CASSPQGGGNQPQHF.

This clonotype was seen more than once but under ten times. The V call is TRBV5-1, the J call TRBJ2-1; possibly TRBD1 for D (6 bases). Per the germline V gene, CDR1 is SGHRS and CDR2 is YFSETQ. The V end lost 6 bases, the J end lost 4 bases, and 20 bases lay between the germline ends. This CDR3 spans 16 amino acids. This CDR3 is CASTLNPGHSYNEQFF. The CDR3 DNA is TGCGCCAGCACCCTGAACCCGGGACACTCATACAATGAGCAGTTCTTC.

This clonotype was seen a few times. In DNA, the CDR3 is TGTGCCAGCAGCTTAGGAGGGGGCACATCCCTGGAGAATGGCTACACCTTC. This codes for CASSLGGGTSLENGYTF. This chain connects TRBV7-2 to TRBJ1-2; 7 bases match TRBD1. J lost 6 bases, V lost 1 base, and 14 bases had no gene match. The CDR3 totals 17 residues. The germline V gene has CDR1 SGHTA and CDR2 FQGNSA.

The chain carries TRBV6-1 and TRBJ1-5, with 8 bases identical to TRBD1. CDR1 is MNHNS and CDR2 is SASEGT in the germline V gene. The CDR3 has 15 amino acids. The V gene end was trimmed by 4 bases and the J gene end by 6 bases; junction bases not matched to a gene: 8. The CDR3 region is CASSVSGQGSQPQHF. The DNA for the CDR3 is TGTGCCAGCAGTGTTTCCGGACAGGGAAGTCAGCCCCAGCATTTT.

At least ten counts were recorded for this clonotype. The chain is built from TRBV20-1 and TRBJ1-4, with TRBD1 identical over 7 bases. This CDR3 region has 12 residues. Trimming removed 6 bases from V and 8 bases from J; junction bases left unmatched: 6. Germline V CDR1 and CDR2: DFQATT, SNEGSKA (reference sequence). The CDR3 reads CSADRVGEKLFF. CDR3 DNA: TGCAGTGCCGACAGGGTGGGCGAAAAACTGTTTTTT.

This clonotype was detected a few times. CDR3 nucleotides: TGCGCCAGCAGCCTGGGGGACAGGGATCGGTATGGCTACACCTTC. This sequence encodes CASSLGDRDRYGYTF. The rearrangement links TRBV4-1 to TRBJ1-2; TRBD1 agrees at 9 bases. Germline V lookup: CDR1 MGHRA, CDR2 YSYEKL. The CDR3 consists of 15 residues. V shed 4 bases, J shed 5 bases, and the junction held 8 bases outside the gene matches.

This clonotype occurred a few times. For the CDR3, the DNA is TGCAGCGTTTCCCGGACAGTACAGAACACTGAAGCTTTCTTT. Its protein product is CSVSRTVQNTEAFF. The chain links TRBV29-1 to TRBJ1-1, with TRBD1 as a possible D gene (6 bases). The CDR3 has 14 residues. Looked up from germline, CDR1 is SQVTM and CDR2 is ANQGSEA. The germline V and J ends were trimmed by 5 bases and 1 base, with 14 bases remaining between them.

The chain is built from TRBV5-6 and TRBJ1-2; 9 bases align to TRBD1. J was trimmed by 9 bases and V by 4 bases; bases with no gene match: 13. The germline V gene encodes CDR1 SGHDT and CDR2 YYEEEE. The CDR3 contains 15 residues. The CDR3 loop reads CASSRLDRTGDRYTF. The CDR3 region has the DNA TGTGCCAGCAGCAGGTTGGATAGGACAGGGGATCGCTACACCTTC.

This clonotype was seen a few times. The V gene is TRBV2, the J gene TRBJ2-6; D perhaps matches TRBD2 (5 bases). Germline CDR1 and CDR2: SNHLY and FYNNEI. V was trimmed by 5 bases and J by 2 bases, leaving 10 bases between them. The CDR3 runs to 15 residues. CDR3 loop: CASSKLVAGANVLTF. CDR3 DNA sequence: TGTGCCAGCAGTAAACTAGTTGCTGGGGCCAACGTCCTGACTTTC.

As DNA, the CDR3 is TGTGCCAGCAGCTTACGTCAGAACACTGAAGCTTTCTTT. Protein: CASSLRQNTEAFF. The rearrangement links TRBV7-9 to TRBJ1-1; D remains ambiguous. The CDR3 consists of 13 residues. The V gene lost 2 bases and the J gene lost 1 base, with 5 bases spanning the gap. Germline V gene lookup returns CDR1 SEHNR and CDR2 FQNEAQ (reference sequence).